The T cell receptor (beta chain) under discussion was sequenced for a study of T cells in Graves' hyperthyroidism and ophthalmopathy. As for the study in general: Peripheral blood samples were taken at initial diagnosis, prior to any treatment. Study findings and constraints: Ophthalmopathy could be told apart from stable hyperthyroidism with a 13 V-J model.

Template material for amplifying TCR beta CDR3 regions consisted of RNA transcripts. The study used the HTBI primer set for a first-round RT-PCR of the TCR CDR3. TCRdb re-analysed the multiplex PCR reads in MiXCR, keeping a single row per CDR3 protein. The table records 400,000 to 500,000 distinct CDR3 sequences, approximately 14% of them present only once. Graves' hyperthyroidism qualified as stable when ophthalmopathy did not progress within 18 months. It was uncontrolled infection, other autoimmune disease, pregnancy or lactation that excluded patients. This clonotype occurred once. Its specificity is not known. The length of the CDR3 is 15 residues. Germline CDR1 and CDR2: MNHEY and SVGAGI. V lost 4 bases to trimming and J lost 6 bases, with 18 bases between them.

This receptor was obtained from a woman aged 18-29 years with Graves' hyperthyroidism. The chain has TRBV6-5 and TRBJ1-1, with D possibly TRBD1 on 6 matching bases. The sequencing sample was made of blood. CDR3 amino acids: CASSWPARGLPEAFF. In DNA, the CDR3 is TGTGCCAGCAGTTGGCCAGCCAGGGGTTTACCTGAAGCTTTCTTT.